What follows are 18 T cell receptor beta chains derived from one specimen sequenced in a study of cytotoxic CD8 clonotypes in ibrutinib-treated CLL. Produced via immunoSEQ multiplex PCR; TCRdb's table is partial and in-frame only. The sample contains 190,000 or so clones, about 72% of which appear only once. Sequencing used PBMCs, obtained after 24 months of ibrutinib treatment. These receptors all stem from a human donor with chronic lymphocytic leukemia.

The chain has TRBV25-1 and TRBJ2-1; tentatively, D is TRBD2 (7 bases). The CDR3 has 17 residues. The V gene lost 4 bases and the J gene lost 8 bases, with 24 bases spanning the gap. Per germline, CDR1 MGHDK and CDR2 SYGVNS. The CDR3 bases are TGTGCCAGCAGTGCACGGCTCGGGGGAGGGACAACGGATGAGCAGTTCTTC. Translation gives CASSARLGGGTTDEQFF. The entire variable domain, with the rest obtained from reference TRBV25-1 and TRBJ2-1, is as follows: EADIYQTPRYLVIGTGKKITLECSQTMGHDKMYWYQQDPGMELHLIHYSYGVNSTEKGDLSSESTVSRIRTEHFPLTLESARPSHTSQYLCASSARLGGGTTDEQFFGPGTRLTVL.

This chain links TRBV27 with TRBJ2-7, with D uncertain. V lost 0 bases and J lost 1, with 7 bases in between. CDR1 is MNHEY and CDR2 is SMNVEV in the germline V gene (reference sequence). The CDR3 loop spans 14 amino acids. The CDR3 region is CASSLSWGSYEQYF. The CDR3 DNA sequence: TGTGCCAGCAGTTTATCGTGGGGTTCCTACGAGCAGTACTTC.

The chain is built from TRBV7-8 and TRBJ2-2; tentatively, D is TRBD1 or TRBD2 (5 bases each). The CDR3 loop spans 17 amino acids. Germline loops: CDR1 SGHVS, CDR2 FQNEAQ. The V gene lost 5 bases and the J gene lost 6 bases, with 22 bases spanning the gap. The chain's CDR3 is CASSLSGDPIFAGELFF. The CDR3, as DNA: TGTGCCAGCAGCCTATCCGGGGACCCCATTTTTGCCGGGGAGCTGTTTTTT.

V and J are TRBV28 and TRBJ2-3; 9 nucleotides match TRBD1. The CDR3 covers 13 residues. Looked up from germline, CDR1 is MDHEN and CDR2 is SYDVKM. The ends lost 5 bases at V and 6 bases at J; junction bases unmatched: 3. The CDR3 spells CASSGTGPDTQYF. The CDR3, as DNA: TGTGCCAGCAGTGGGACAGGGCCCGATACGCAGTATTTT.

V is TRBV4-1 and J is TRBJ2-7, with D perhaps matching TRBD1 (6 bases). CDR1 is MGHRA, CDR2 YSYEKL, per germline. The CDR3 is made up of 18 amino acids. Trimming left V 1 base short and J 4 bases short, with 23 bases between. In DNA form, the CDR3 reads TGCGCCAGCAGCCAAGCTTTCAATCTCGGGACACCTTTATACGAGCAGTACTTC. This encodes CASSQAFNLGTPLYEQYF.

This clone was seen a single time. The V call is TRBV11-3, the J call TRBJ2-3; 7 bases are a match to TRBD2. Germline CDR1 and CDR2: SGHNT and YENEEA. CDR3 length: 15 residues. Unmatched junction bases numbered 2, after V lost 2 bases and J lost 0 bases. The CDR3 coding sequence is TGTGCCAGCAGCTTATGGCGGGAGAGCACAGATACGCAGTATTTT. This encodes CASSLWRESTDTQYF.

The CDR3 protein is CASSTQGSGEKLFF. The CDR3 DNA is TGTGCCAGTAGCACACAGGGGAGTGGTGAAAAACTGTTTTTT. The rearrangement links TRBV19 to TRBJ1-4, with TRBD1 matching over 7 bases. This CDR3 is built from 14 residues. In germline, CDR1 is LNHDA, CDR2 SQIVND (reference sequence). With 6 bases clipped from V and 7 bases from J, the junction kept 8 bases outside the gene matches.

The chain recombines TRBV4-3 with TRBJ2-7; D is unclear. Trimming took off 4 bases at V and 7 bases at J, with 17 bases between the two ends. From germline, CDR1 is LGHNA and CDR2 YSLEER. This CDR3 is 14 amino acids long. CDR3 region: CASSLRVNVEEQYF. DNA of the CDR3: TGCGCCAGCAGCCTTAGGGTCAATGTAGAAGAGCAGTACTTC.

CDR3 sequence: CASSSQVLYNEQFF. In DNA form, the CDR3 reads TGTGCCAGTAGTAGCCAGGTACTGTACAATGAGCAGTTCTTC. The chain links TRBV19 to TRBJ2-1, with D unresolved. Germline assignment: CDR1 LNHDA and CDR2 SQIVND (reference sequence). V was shortened by 4 bases and J by 4 bases, with 11 bases between the two germline ends. This CDR3 is 14 amino acids long.

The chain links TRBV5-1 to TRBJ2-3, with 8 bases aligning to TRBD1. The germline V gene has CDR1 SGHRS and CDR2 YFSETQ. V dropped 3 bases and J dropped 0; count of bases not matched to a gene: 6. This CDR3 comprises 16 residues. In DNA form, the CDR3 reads TGCGCCAGCAGCTCAGGACAGGGCCTTAGCACAGATACGCAGTATTTT. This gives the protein CASSSGQGLSTDTQYF.

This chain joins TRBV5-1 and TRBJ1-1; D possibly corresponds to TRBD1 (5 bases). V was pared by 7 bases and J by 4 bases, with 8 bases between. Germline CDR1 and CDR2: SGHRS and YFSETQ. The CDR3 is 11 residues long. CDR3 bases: TGCGCCAGCGGCGGGGCCACTGAAGCTTTCTTT. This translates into CASGGATEAFF.

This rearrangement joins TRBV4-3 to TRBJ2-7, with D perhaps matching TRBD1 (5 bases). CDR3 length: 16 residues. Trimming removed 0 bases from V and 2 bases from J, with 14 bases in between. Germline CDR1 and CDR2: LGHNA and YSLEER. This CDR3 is CASSQDRFGAAYEQYF. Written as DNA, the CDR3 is TGCGCCAGCAGCCAAGATCGATTTGGGGCTGCCTACGAGCAGTACTTC.

This CDR3 reads CASSLLILGQSPYNEQFF. Written as DNA, the CDR3 is TGTGCCAGCAGCTTGCTTATTTTGGGACAGAGCCCCTACAATGAGCAGTTCTTC. The chain is built from TRBV5-4 and TRBJ2-1; 7 bases agree with TRBD1. V was clipped by 1 base and J by 2 bases; unmatched bases: 12. The CDR3 is 18 amino acids. Germline CDR1 reads SGHNT; CDR2 reads YYREEE (reference sequence).

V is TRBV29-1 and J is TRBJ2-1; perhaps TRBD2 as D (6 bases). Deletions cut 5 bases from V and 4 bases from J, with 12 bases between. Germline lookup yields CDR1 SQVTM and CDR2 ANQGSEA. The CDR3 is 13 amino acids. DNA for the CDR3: TGCAGCGTTTTGAGCGGGCCGTACAATGAGCAGTTCTTC. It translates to CSVLSGPYNEQFF.

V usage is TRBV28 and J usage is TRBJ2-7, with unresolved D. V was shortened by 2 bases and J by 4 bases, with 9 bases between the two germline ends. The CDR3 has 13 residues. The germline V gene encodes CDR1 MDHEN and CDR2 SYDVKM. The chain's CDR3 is CASSLRQMYEQYF. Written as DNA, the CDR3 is TGTGCCAGCAGTTTACGGCAGATGTACGAGCAGTACTTC. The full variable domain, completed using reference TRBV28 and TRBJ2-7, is DVKVTQSSRYLVKRTGEKVFLECVQDMDHENMFWYRQDPGLGLRLIYFSYDVKMKEKGDIPEGYSVSREKKERFSLILESASTNQTSMYLCASSLRQMYEQYFGPGTRLTVT.

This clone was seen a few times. The CDR3 spells CASSLGQLRETQYF. For the CDR3, the DNA is TGTGCCAGCAGCTTGGGACAGCTCCGGGAGACCCAGTACTTC. The J gene is TRBJ2-5, the V gene TRBV5-4; possibly TRBD1 for D (5 bases). The CDR3 is 14 residues long. V dropped 0 bases and J dropped 5 bases, with 11 bases sitting between them. Germline-derived CDR1 and CDR2 are SGHNT and YYREEE (reference sequence).

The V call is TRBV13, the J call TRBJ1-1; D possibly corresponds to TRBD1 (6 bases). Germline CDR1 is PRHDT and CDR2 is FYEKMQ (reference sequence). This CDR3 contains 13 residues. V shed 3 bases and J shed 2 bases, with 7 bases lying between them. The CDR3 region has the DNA TGTGCCAGCAGCTTGGGACACAACACTGAAGCTTTCTTT. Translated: CASSLGHNTEAFF.

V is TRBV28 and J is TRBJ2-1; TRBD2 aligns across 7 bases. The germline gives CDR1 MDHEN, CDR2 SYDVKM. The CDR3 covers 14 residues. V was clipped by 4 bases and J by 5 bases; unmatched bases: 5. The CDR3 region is CASSWLAENNEQFF. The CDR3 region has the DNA TGTGCCAGCAGTTGGCTAGCGGAAAACAATGAGCAGTTCTTC.